This note documents a single TCR beta chain sequence. The data derive from a study of shared clonotypes between healthy human individuals. This CDR3 has 13 residues. V lost 7 bases, J lost 0 bases, and 12 bases lay in between. CDR1 and CDR2 (germline): GTSNPN, SVGIG (reference sequence). The assay was immunoSEQ multiplex PCR, and TCRdb's table has in-frame clones only and misses some. The sample holds some 2,500,000 clones, 93% seen once. Sequenced input: naive CD4+ T cells from PBMCs. Subset indicated: CD45RA+ positively selected. The source of this sequence is a man aged 18 to 29 in good health. Some clones in this sample may be carry-over from other donors' samples. The gene calls are TRBV30 and TRBJ1-2, with D perhaps TRBD1 (6 bases). The DNA of the CDR3 is TGTGCCTCCCCGGACAGAACTAACTATGGCTACACCTTC. Translation: CASPDRTNYGYTF.